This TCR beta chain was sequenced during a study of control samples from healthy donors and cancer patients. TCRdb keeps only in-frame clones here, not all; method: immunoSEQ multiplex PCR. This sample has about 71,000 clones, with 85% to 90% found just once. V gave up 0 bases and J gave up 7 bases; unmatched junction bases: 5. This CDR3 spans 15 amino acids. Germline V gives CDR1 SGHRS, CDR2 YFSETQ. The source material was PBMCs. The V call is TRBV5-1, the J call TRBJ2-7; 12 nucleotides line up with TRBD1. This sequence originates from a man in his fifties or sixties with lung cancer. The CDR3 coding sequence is TGCGCCAGCAGCTTGGAGGGACAGGGGGCTGAGGAGCAGTACGTC. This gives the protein CASSLEGQGAEEQYV.